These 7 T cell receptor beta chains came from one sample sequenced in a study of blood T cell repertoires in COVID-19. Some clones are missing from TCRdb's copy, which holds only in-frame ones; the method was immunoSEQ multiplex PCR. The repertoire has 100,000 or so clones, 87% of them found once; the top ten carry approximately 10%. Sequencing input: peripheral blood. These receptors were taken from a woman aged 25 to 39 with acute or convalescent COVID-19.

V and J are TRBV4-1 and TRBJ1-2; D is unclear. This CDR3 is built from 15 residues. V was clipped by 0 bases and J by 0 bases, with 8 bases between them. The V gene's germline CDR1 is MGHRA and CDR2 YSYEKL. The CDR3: CASSQDWSANYGYTF. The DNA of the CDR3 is TGCGCCAGCAGCCAAGATTGGTCAGCTAACTATGGCTACACCTTC.

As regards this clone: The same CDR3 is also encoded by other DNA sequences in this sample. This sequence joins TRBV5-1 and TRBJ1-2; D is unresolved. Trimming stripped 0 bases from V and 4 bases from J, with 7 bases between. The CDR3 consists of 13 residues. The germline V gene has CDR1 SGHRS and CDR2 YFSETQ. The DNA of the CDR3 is TGCGCCAGCAGCTTGGGACTCGGCTATGGCTACACCTTC. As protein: CASSLGLGYGYTF.

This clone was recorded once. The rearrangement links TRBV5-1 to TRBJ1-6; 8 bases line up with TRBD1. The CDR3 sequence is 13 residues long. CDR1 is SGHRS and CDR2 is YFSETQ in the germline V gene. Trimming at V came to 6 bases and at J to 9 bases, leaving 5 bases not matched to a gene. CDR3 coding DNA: TGCGCCAGCACAGGGGGCATAGGTTCACCCCTCCACTTT. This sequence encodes CASTGGIGSPLHF.

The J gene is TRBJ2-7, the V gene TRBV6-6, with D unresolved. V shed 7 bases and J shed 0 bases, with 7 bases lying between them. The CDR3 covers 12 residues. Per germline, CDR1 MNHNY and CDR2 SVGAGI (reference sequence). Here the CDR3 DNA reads TGTGCCAGCAAAAAGAGCTCCTACGAGCAGTACTTC. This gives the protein CASKKSSYEQYF.

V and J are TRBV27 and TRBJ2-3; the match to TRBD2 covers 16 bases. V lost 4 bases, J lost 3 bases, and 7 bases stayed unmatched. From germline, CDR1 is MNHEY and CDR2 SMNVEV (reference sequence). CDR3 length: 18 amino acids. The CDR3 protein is CASSSRGTSGGATDTQYF. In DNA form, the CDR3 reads TGTGCCAGCAGTTCCCGGGGGACTAGCGGGGGGGCGACAGATACGCAGTATTTT.

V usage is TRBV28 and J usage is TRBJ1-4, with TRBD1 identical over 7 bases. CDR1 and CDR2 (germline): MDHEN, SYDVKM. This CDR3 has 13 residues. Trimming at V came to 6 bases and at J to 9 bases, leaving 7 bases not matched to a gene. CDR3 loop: CASRTGSVQKLFF. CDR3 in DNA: TGTGCCAGCAGGACAGGGTCTGTGCAAAAACTGTTTTTT.

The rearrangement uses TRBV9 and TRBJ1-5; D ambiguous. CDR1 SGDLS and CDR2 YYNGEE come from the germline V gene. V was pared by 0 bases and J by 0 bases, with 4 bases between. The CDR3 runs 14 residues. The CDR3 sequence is CASSVADSNQPQHF. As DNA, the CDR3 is TGTGCCAGCAGCGTAGCAGATAGCAATCAGCCCCAGCATTTT.